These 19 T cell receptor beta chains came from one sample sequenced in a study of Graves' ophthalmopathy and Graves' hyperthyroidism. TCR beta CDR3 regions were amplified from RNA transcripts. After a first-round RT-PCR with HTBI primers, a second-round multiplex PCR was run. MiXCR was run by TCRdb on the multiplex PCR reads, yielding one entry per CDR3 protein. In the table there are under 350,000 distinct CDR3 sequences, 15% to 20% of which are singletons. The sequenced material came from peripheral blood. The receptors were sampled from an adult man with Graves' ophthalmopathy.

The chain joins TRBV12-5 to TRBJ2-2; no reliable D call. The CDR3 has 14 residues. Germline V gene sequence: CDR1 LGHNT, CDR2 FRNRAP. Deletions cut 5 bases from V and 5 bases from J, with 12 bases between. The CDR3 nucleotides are TGTGCTAGTGGTCCAAGGTCTTGGACCGGGGAGCTGTTTTTT. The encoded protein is CASGPRSWTGELFF.

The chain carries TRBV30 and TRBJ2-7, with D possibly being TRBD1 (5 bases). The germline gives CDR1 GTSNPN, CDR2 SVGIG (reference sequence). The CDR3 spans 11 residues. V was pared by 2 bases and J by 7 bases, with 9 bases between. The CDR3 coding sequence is TGTGCCTGGAGTCAGGGTCAAGAGCAGTACTTC. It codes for CAWSQGQEQYF.

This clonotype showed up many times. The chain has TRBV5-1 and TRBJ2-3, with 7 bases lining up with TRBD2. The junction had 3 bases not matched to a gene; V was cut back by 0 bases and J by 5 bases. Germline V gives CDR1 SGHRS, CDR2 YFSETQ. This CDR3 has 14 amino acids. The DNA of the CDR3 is TGCGCCAGCAGCTTGGGTCTAGCGGAAGATACGCAGTATTTT. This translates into CASSLGLAEDTQYF.

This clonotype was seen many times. The CDR3 coding sequence is TGTGCCAGCAGTCCTCATCAGGTCTATGGCTACACCTTC. Protein product: CASSPHQVYGYTF. The chain links TRBV27 to TRBJ1-2; D gene unclear. The CDR3 has 13 residues. Germline CDR1 MNHEY, CDR2 SMNVEV (reference sequence). V was trimmed by 5 bases and J by 4 bases, leaving 11 bases between them.

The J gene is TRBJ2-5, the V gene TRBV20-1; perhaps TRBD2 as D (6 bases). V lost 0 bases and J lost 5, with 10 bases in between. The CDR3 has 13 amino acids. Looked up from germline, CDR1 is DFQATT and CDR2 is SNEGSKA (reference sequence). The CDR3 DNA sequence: TGCAGTGCTAGAGAGGCGGGAACGGAGACCCAGTACTTC. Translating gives CSAREAGTETQYF.

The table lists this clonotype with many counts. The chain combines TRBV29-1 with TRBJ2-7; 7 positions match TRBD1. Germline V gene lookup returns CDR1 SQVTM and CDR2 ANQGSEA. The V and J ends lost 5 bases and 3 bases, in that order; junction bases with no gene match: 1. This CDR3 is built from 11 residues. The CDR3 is CSVTGDYEQYF. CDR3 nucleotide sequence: TGCAGCGTTACAGGGGACTACGAGCAGTACTTC.

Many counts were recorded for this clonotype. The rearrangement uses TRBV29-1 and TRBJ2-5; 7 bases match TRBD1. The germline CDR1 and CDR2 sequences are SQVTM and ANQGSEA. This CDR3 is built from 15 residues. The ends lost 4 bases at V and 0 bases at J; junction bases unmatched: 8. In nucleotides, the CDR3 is TGCAGCGTTGGGATACCGGGACAGTACCAAGAGACCCAGTACTTC. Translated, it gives CSVGIPGQYQETQYF.

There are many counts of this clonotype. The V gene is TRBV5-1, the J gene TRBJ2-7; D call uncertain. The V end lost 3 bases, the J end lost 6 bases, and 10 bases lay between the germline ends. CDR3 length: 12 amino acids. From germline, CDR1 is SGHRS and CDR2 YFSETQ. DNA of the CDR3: TGCGCCAGCAGCTCTACTTCGGGCGAGCAGTACTTC. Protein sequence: CASSSTSGEQYF.

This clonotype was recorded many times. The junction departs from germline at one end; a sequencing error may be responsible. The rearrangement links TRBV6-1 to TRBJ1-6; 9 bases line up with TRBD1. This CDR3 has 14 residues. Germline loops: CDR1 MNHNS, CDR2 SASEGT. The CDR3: CASSLGQGSSPLHF. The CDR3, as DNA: TGCGCCAGCAGCTTGGGACAGGGAAGTTCACCCCTCCACTTT.

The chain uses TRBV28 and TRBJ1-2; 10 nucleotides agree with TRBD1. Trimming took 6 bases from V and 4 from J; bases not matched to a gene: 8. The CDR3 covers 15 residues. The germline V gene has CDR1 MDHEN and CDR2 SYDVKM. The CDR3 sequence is CASSQTGQGVYGYTF. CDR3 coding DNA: TGTGCCAGCAGCCAAACTGGACAGGGGGTCTATGGCTACACCTTC.

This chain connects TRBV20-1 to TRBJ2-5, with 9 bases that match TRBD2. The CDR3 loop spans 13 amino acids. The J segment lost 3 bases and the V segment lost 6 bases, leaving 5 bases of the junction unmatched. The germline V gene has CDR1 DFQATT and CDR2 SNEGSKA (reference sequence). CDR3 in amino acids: CSAEGLAEETQYF. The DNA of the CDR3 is TGCAGTGCCGAGGGACTAGCAGAAGAGACCCAGTACTTC.

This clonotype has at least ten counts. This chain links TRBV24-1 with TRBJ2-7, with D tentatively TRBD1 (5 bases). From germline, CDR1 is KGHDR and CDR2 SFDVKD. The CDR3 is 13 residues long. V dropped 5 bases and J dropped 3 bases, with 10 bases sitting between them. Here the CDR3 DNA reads TGTGCCACCAGTGCCGTTGACAGCTACGAGCAGTACTTC. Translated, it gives CATSAVDSYEQYF.

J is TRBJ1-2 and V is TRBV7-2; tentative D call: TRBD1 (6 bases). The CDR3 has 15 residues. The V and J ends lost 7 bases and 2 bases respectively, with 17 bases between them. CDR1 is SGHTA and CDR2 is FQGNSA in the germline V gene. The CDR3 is CASTGQRGTNYGYTF. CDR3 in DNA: TGTGCCAGCACCGGACAGCGGGGGACCAACTATGGCTACACCTTC.

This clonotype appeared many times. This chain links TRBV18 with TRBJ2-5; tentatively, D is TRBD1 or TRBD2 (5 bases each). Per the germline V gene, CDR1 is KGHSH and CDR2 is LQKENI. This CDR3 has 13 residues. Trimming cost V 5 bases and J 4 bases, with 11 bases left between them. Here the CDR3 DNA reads TGTGCCAGCTCAGGGACGAACGTAGAGACCCAGTACTTC. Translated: CASSGTNVETQYF.

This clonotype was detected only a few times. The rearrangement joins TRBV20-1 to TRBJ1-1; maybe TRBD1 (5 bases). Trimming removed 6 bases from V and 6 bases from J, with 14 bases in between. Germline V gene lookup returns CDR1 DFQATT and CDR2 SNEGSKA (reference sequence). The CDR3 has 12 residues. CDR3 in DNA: TGCAGTGCCCAGGGAACGGGGGCTGAAGCTTTCTTT. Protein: CSAQGTGAEAFF.

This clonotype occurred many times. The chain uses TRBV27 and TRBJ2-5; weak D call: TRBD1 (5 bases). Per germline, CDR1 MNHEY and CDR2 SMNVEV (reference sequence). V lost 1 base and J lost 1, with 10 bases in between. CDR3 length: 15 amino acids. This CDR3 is CASSLFRTPQETQYF. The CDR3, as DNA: TGTGCCAGCAGTTTATTCAGGACACCCCAAGAGACCCAGTACTTC.

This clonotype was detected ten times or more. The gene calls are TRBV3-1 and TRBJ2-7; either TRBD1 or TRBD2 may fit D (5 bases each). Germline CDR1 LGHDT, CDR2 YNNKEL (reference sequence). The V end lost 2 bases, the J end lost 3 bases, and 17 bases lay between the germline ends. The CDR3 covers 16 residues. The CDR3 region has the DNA TGTGCCAGCAGCCAAATGCCGGGACCTGGGATCTACGAGCAGTACTTC. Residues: CASSQMPGPGIYEQYF.

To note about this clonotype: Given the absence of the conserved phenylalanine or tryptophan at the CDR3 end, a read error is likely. Written as DNA, the CDR3 is TGTGCCAGCAGTAGGACTGGCCAAGAGACCCAGTACCTC. Amino acid sequence: CASSRTGQETQYL. The chain is built from TRBV27 and TRBJ2-5, with a weak D call TRBD2 (5 bases). The CDR3 extends over 13 amino acids. CDR1 and CDR2 (germline): MNHEY, SMNVEV (reference sequence). The V end lost 5 bases, the J end lost 1 base, and 8 bases lay between the germline ends.

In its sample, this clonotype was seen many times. The CDR3 bases are TGTGCCTGGAGTCCCGGACAGAACTATGGCTACACCTTC. Amino acids: CAWSPGQNYGYTF. The genes are TRBV30 and TRBJ1-2; TRBD1 might be the D (6 bases). The CDR3 spans 13 residues. Trimming pared 2 bases from V and 2 bases from J, leaving 9 bases between. Germline V gives CDR1 GTSNPN, CDR2 SVGIG (reference sequence).